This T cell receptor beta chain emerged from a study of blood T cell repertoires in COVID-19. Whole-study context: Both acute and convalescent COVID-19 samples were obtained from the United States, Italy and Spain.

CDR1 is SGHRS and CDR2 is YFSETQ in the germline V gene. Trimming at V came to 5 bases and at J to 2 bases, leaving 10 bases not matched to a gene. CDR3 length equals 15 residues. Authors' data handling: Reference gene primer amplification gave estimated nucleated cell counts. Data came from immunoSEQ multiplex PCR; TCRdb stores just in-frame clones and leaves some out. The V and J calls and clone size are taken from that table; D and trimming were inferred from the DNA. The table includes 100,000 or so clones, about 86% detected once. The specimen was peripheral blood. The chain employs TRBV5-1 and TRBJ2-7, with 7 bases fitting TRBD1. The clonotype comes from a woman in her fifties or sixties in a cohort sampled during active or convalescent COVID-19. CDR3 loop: CASRGQSAITYEQYF. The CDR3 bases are TGCGCCAGCAGGGGACAGTCCGCAATAACCTACGAGCAGTACTTC.